This record looks at one TCR beta chain sequence and its context. A junction boundary mismatches the germline segment, possibly from a read error. TCRdb reanalysed the reads using MiXCR and keeps one entry per CDR3 protein. The sample lists 60,000 or so distinct CDR3 sequences, roughly 20% occurring once. The sample originates from a study of lung T cells in sarcoidosis with Löfgren's syndrome. The sequenced sample consisted of CD4+ T cells from PBMCs. This TCR was sampled from a human donor with sarcoidosis (Löfgren's syndrome or another form), or a control subject (not recorded which).

CDR3: CAGSPRRTVSGNTIYF. The CDR3, as DNA: TGTGCCGGCAGCCCGCGCCGGACGGTCTCTGGAAACACCATATATTTT. The rearrangement uses TRBV3-1 and TRBJ1-3, with D hard to call. The germline V gene has CDR1 LGHDT and CDR2 YNNKEL (reference sequence). The CDR3 is 16 amino acids.